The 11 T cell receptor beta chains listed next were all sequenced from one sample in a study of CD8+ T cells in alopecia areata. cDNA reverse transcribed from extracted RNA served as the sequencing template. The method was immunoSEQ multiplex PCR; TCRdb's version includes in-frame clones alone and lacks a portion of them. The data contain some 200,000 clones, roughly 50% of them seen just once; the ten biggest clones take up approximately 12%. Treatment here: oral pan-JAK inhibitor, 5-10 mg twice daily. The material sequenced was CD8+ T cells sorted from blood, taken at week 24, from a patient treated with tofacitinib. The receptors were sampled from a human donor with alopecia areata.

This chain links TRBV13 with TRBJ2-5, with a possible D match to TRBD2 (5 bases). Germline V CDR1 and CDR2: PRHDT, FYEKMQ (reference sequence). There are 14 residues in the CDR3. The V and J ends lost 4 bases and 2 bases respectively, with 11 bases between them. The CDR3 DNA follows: TGTGCCAGCAGCTCCTCGGGGAGTCAAGAGACCCAGTACTTC. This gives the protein CASSSSGSQETQYF.

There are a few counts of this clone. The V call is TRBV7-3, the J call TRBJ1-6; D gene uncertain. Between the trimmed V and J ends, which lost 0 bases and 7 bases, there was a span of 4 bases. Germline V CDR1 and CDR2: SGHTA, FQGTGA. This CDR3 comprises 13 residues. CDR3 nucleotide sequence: TGTGCCAGCAGCTTAACTGGGAATTCACCCCTCCACTTT. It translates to CASSLTGNSPLHF. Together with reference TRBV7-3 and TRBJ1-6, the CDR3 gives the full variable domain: GAGVSQTPSNKVTEKGKYVELRCDPISGHTALYWYRQSLGQGPEFLIYFQGTGAADDSGLPNDRFFAVRPEGSVSTLKIQRTERGDSAVYLCASSLTGNSPLHFGNGTRLTVT.

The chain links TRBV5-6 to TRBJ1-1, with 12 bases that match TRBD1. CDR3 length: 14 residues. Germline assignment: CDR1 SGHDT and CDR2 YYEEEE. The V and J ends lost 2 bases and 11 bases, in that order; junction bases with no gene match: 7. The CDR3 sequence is CASSLEGQGAVAFF. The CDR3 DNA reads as TGTGCCAGCAGCTTAGAGGGACAGGGGGCGGTGGCTTTCTTT.

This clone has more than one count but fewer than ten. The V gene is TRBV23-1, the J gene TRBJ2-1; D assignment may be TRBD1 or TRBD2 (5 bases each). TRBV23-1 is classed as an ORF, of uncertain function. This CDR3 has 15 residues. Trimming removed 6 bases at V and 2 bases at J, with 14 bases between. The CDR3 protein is CASSQQEVPYNEQFF. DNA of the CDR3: TGCGCCAGCAGCCAACAGGAGGTGCCCTACAATGAGCAGTTCTTC.

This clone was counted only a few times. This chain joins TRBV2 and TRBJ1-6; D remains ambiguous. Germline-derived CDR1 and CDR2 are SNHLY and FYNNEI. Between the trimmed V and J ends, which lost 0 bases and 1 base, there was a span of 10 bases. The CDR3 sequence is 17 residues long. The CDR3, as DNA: TGTGCCAGCAGTGAAGCAGGGTTGAGGTCCTATAATTCACCCCTCCACTTT. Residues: CASSEAGLRSYNSPLHF.

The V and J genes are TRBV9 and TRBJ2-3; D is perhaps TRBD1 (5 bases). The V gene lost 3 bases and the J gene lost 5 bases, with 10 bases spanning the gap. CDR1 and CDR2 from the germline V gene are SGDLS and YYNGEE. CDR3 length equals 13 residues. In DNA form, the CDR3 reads TGTGCCAGCAGCGAGGGGATGGGAGATACGCAGTATTTT. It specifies CASSEGMGDTQYF.

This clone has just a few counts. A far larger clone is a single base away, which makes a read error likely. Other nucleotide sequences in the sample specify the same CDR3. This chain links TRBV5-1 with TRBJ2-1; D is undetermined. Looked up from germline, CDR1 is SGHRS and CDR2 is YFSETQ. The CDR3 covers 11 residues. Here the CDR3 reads CASSDPRSKLF. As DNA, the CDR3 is TGCGCCAGCAGCGACCCGAGAAGCAAGCTCTTC.

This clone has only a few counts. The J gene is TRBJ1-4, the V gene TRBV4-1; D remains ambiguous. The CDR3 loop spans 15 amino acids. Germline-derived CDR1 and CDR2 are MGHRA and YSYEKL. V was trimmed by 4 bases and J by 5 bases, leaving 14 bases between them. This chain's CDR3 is CASSPGPNPNEKLFF. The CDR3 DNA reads TGCGCCAGCAGCCCTGGTCCGAACCCGAATGAAAAACTGTTTTTT.

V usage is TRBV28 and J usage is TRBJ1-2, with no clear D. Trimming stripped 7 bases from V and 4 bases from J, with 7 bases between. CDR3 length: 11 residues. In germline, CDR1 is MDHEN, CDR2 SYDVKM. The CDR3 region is CASTAAYGYTF. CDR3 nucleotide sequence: TGTGCCAGCACCGCAGCCTATGGCTACACCTTC.

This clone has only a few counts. The CDR3: CASSKTGDTEAFF. CDR3 coding DNA: TGTGCCAGCAGCAAAACAGGGGACACTGAAGCTTTCTTT. V is TRBV21-1 and J is TRBJ1-1; the D call TRBD1 from the table was never checked on the DNA. TRBV21-1 is a known pseudogene. This CDR3 region has 13 residues.

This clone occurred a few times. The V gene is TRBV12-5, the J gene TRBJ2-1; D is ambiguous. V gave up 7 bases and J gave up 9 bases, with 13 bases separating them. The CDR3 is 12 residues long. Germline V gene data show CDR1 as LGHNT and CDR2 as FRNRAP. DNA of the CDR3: TGTGCTAGTGCCCTCGGGTGGGGTGAGCAGTTCTTC. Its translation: CASALGWGEQFF.